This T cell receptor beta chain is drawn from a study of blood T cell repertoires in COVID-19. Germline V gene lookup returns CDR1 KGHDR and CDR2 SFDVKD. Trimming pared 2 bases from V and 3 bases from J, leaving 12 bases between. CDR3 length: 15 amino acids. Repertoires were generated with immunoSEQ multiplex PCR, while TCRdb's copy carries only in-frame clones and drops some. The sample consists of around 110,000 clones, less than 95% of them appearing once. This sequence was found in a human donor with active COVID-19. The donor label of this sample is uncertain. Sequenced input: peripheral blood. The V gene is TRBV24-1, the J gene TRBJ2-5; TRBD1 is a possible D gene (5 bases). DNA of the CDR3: TGTGCCACCAGTGATTCCTCGACAGCCGAAGAGACCCAGTACTTC. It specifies CATSDSSTAEETQYF.